The clone carrying this T cell receptor beta chain came up many times. Its matching antigen is unknown. Between the trimmed V and J ends, which lost 11 bases and 0 bases, there was a span of 10 bases. The CDR3 covers 12 residues. Germline CDR1 and CDR2: MNHNS and SASEGT. This sample is part of a study of T cells in Graves' hyperthyroidism and ophthalmopathy. Study outcomes and limitations: Ophthalmopathy onset followed model prediction by a median about 6.9 months.

The source material, RNA transcripts, was used to amplify TCR beta CDR3 regions. The study used the HTBI primer set for a first-round RT-PCR of the TCR CDR3. MiXCR was run by TCRdb on the multiplex PCR reads, yielding one entry per CDR3 protein. The table has about 600,000 distinct CDR3 sequences, approximately 14% seen once. The J gene is TRBJ1-1, the V gene TRBV6-1, with D maybe TRBD1 (6 bases). Sequenced: blood. The TCR originated in a woman aged 18 to 35 with Graves' ophthalmopathy. The CDR3 region has the DNA TGTGCCGTTCAGGGGATGAACACTGAAGCTTTCTTT. Amino acids: CAVQGMNTEAFF.